The 17 T cell receptor beta chains in this list originate from one sample, sequenced in a study of breast tumors, draining lymph nodes, adjacent tissues. Breast cancer patients provided tissue from their axillary draining lymph nodes. TCRdb reprocessed the multiplex PCR reads via MiXCR and lists one record per CDR3 protein. Seen here are fewer than 90,000 distinct CDR3 sequences, approximately 30% observed once, and the top ten hold more than 8%. Sequencing was carried out using axillary lymph node tissue. The receptors come from a female donor with breast cancer. Some clones in this sample may be carry-over from other donors' samples.

This clonotype was picked up many times. V and J are TRBV3-1 and TRBJ1-5; D not certain. Germline CDR1 LGHDT, CDR2 YNNKEL (reference sequence). Trimming took off 1 base at V and 13 bases at J, with 8 bases between the two ends. CDR3 length: 11 residues. CDR3 amino acids: CASSQGSNQHF. The CDR3, as DNA: TGTGCCAGCAGCCAAGGCAGCAATCAGCATTTT.

On this clonotype itself: This likely comes from a read error, as the CDR3 has no conserved phenylalanine or tryptophan at its end. Because the CDR3's place on the DNA is in doubt, the DNA is left out and the CDR3 is given as listed by TCRdb. The chain uses TRBV2 and TRBJ2-1; TRBD2 is the table's D call and was not checked against the DNA. The CDR3 adds up to 15 amino acids, both ends counted. The germline CDR1 and CDR2 sequences are SNHLY and FYNNEI. This chain's CDR3 is CASTAGLAVTMSSSS.

This clonotype was counted many times. V and J are TRBV7-2 and TRBJ2-7; D might be TRBD1 (6 bases). Per the germline V gene, CDR1 is SGHTA and CDR2 is FQGNSA. V was cut by 5 bases and J by 4 bases, with 12 bases left in between. The CDR3 runs to 13 residues. This CDR3 is CASSPGHFYEQYF. CDR3 in DNA: TGTGCCAGCAGCCCGGGACACTTTTACGAGCAGTACTTC.

This clonotype was seen a single time. The chain has TRBV10-3 and TRBJ2-3; a weak D match, TRBD2 (6 bases). CDR1 ENHRY and CDR2 SYGVKD come from the germline V gene. Deletions cut 10 bases from V and 3 bases from J, with 17 bases between. The CDR3 runs 14 residues. The CDR3 region is CAKRLGGATDTQYF. CDR3 DNA sequence: TGTGCCAAAAGACTTGGAGGGGCGACAGATACGCAGTATTTT.

With regard to this clonotype: A much larger clone differs by one base, so this may be a read error. The V and J genes are TRBV20-1 and TRBJ2-7; 13 nucleotides match TRBD2. Losses at the gene ends were 6 bases for V and 6 bases for J; bases not matched to a gene: 8. The germline V gene has CDR1 DFQATT and CDR2 SNEGSKA (reference sequence). The CDR3 contains 14 residues. The CDR3 nucleotides are TGCAGTGCGGGACTAGCGGGAAGTATTGCCGAGCAGTACTTC. Translation gives CSAGLAGSIAEQYF.

Worth noting for this clonotype: A read error may be the cause here, since a much bigger clone is one base away. The chain uses TRBV10-3 and TRBJ2-7; TRBD1 agrees at 10 bases. CDR1 and CDR2 from the germline V gene are ENHRY and SYGVKD. The CDR3 consists of 14 residues. V lost 10 bases, J lost 9 bases, and 15 bases stayed unmatched. CDR3 sequence: CASRRDRGLVGQYF. CDR3 bases: TGTGCCAGCAGGCGAGACAGGGGGCTAGTCGGGCAGTACTTC.

Note on this clonotype: The CDR3 carries no conserved terminal phenylalanine or tryptophan, so it likely arises from a read error. The chain couples TRBV20-1 to TRBJ1-2; no definite D call. Germline values: CDR1 DFQATT, CDR2 SNEGSKA (reference sequence). V lost 3 bases, J lost 4 bases, and 15 bases lay in between. The CDR3 extends over 14 amino acids. For the CDR3, the DNA is TGCAGTGCTAGGGAGGGTCGGAGTACCTATGGCTACACCCTC. The encoded protein is CSAREGRSTYGYTL.

This clonotype was seen repeatedly, ten times or more. The chain recombines TRBV11-1 with TRBJ2-3, with D unresolved. V lost 3 bases and J 4 bases, leaving 17 bases between the germline ends. Germline assignment: CDR1 SGHAT and CDR2 FQDESV (reference sequence). The CDR3 is 16 amino acids. The CDR3 spells CASSFDGLSPSDTQYF. DNA of the CDR3: TGTGCCAGCAGCTTTGATGGGCTTTCGCCGTCAGATACGCAGTATTTT. The variable domain in full, with the rest retrieved from reference TRBV11-1 and TRBJ2-3, is EAEVAQSPRYKITEKSQAVAFWCDPISGHATLYWYRQILGQGPELLVQFQDESVVDDSQLPKDRFSAERLKGVDSTLKIQPAELGDSAMYLCASSFDGLSPSDTQYFGPGTRLTVL.

The sample holds a few counts of this clonotype. The V gene is TRBV4-2, the J gene TRBJ1-1; D is perhaps TRBD1 (5 bases). The V end was cut by 4 bases, the J end by 2 bases, with 20 bases between. The CDR3 spans 17 residues. Germline CDR1 and CDR2: LGHNA and YNFKEQ. The CDR3 is CASSPRAYATGNTEAFF. The CDR3 bases are TGTGCCAGCAGCCCCCGGGCCTACGCCACAGGAAACACTGAAGCTTTCTTT.

In its sample, this clonotype was seen many times. The chain carries TRBV4-1 and TRBJ2-2; D not certain. V was shortened by 2 bases and J by 4 bases, with 14 bases between the two germline ends. This CDR3 is 16 amino acids long. Germline values: CDR1 MGHRA, CDR2 YSYEKL. CDR3 nucleotide sequence: TGCGCCAGCAGCCAACCATCAACTATACTCACCGGGGAGCTGTTTTTT. Amino acid sequence: CASSQPSTILTGELFF.

In regard to this clonotype: Its ends do not fully match the called genes, so a read error is possible. This chain joins TRBV20-1 and TRBJ1-6, with D perhaps TRBD1 (5 bases). There are 14 residues in the CDR3. From germline, CDR1 is DFQATT and CDR2 SNEGSKA (reference sequence). The CDR3 nucleotides are TGCGGTGCTAGAGACCCGGGGCATGATTCACCCCTCCACTTT. Translating gives CGARDPGHDSPLHF.

Remarks on this clonotype: A much bigger clone sits one base away, suggesting this may be a read error. The V call is TRBV6-5, the J call TRBJ2-1; 9 bases are shared with TRBD2. The V gene's germline CDR1 is MNHEY and CDR2 SVGAGI. Unmatched junction bases numbered 4, after V lost 5 bases and J lost 2 bases. This CDR3 has 15 amino acids. The chain's CDR3 is CASSRREGPYNEQFF. The CDR3 DNA follows: TGTGCCAGCAGTCGGCGGGAGGGGCCCTACAATGAGCAGTTCTTC.

This clonotype has more than one count but fewer than ten. Given a much more abundant clone one base away, this may be a read error. The chain carries TRBV28 and TRBJ1-3; D remains ambiguous. The CDR3 runs 14 residues. CDR1 is MDHEN, CDR2 SYDVKM, per germline. The CDR3 DNA reads TGTGCCAGCAGGCCCGGGCCAGCTGGAAACGCCATATATTTT. Its protein is CASRPGPAGNAIYF.

This clonotype came up a few times. The chain recombines TRBV4-3 with TRBJ1-1; D is possibly TRBD1 (5 bases). Germline-derived CDR1 and CDR2 are LGHNA and YSLEER. This CDR3 spans 14 amino acids. Trimming removed 1 base from V and 7 bases from J, with 13 bases in between. CDR3 loop: CASSQVLGGIEAFF. The CDR3, as DNA: TGCGCCAGCAGCCAAGTCCTTGGGGGGATTGAAGCTTTCTTT.

In its sample, this clonotype was seen many times. V and J are TRBV7-2 and TRBJ2-3; no firm D call. The CDR3 runs 13 residues. CDR1 SGHTA and CDR2 FQGNSA come from the germline V gene. Trimming pared 4 bases from V and 4 bases from J, leaving 9 bases between. CDR3 nucleotide sequence: TGTGCCAGCAGCTCAAATATGCCAGATACGCAGTATTTT. Translation: CASSSNMPDTQYF. Variable domain in full (rest from reference TRBV7-2 and TRBJ2-3): GAGVSQSPSNKVTEKGKDVELRCDPISGHTALYWYRQSLGQGLEFLIYFQGNSAPDKSGLPSDRFSAERTGGSVSTLTIQRTQQEDSAVYLCASSSNMPDTQYFGPGTRLTVL.

This clonotype occurred many times. CDR3 in amino acids: CASSFQGRETQYF. In DNA, the CDR3 is TGTGCCAGCAGCTTTCAGGGGAGGGAGACCCAGTACTTC. The rearrangement joins TRBV5-6 to TRBJ2-5; D may be TRBD1 or TRBD2 (6 bases each). The V gene's germline CDR1 is SGHDT and CDR2 YYEEEE. Trimming stripped 2 bases from V and 5 bases from J, with 10 bases between. The CDR3 is 13 amino acids.

This clonotype was seen ten or more times. V gene TRBV19 combines with J gene TRBJ1-1, with 7 bases matching TRBD1. V lost 4 bases and J lost 8; bases outside the gene matches: 7. Germline CDR1 LNHDA, CDR2 SQIVND (reference sequence). This CDR3 has 13 amino acids. The CDR3 spells CASSTGTASEAFF. In DNA, the CDR3 is TGTGCCAGTAGTACGGGGACAGCCTCGGAAGCTTTCTTT. Supplemented by reference TRBV19 and TRBJ1-1, the full variable domain reads DGGITQSPKYLFRKEGQNVTLSCEQNLNHDAMYWYRQDPGQGLRLIYYSQIVNDFQKGDIAEGYSVSREKKESFPLTVTSAQKNPTAFYLCASSTGTASEAFFGQGTRLTVV.